This entry is about one T cell receptor (beta chain). The target antigen is unknown. The authors prepared the TCRbeta library with unique molecular identifiers. From the PCR reads, TCRdb called clonotypes with MiXCR, one entry per CDR3 protein. The table has around 580,000 distinct CDR3 sequences, under 25% seen once; the top ten hold 14%. This entry is derived from a study of T-cell reconstitution after alpha-beta-depleted transplantation in children. Deletions cut 1 base from V and 4 bases from J, with 24 bases between. Per the germline V gene, CDR1 is DFQATT and CDR2 is SNEGSKA (reference sequence). The CDR3 spans 18 residues. Overall study results and limits: Counts and diversity of T cells one year after transplant came mostly from newly produced T cells. After transplant, at about two months, alpha-beta T cells were reportedly derived from several hundred expanded graft clones. Surviving recipient cells, namely T cells and thymic progenitors, were the source of high day-60 TCRbeta diversity in some patients.

J is TRBJ2-3 and V is TRBV20-1, with a weak D call TRBD2 (5 bases). The sequences come from PBMCs, mostly from graft donor cells, collected 360 days after TCRalphabeta/CD19-depleted stem cell transplant. The receptor's source is a boy under two years old who had a stem cell transplant for acute myeloid leukemia, so the T cells may come from the graft donor. DNA for the CDR3: TGCAGTGCTAGAGGGTCGGGGTTAAGCGGTTGGAGCCCAGATACGCAGTATTTT. It yields the protein CSARGSGLSGWSPDTQYF.